This T cell receptor beta chain derives from a study of T cell responses to AZD1222 COVID-19 vaccine. Findings and caveats of the study: Unmutated variant regions are reportedly targeted by nearly half of spike-specific TCRs. The study identified only six AZD1222 recipients as seropositive at baseline. White British ancestry dominated among donors, who included more females, and clonal diversity was possibly underestimated.

Remarks on this clone: The antigen remains undetermined.

The assay was immunoSEQ multiplex PCR, and TCRdb's table has in-frame clones only and misses some. The table lists 90,000 to 100,000 clones, roughly 90% of them singletons, with 2.5% to 3% in the top ten. Sequenced here: peripheral blood, sampled on day 0 of AZD1222 vaccination. The sequence came from an adult in good health.

For the CDR3, the DNA is TGTGCCAGCAGACCTTCGGGACTCCTCCTGGAGCAGTACTTC. This gives the protein CASRPSGLLLEQYF. The genes are TRBV6-5 and TRBJ2-7; D is perhaps TRBD2 (6 bases). The CDR3 is made up of 14 amino acids. From germline, CDR1 is MNHEY and CDR2 SVGAGI. V lost 6 bases and J lost 7, with 19 bases in between.